The present T cell receptor (beta chain) was sequenced within a study of T cells in tumors after PD-1 blockade. Study in general: Patients received pembrolizumab 200 mg every 3 weeks or cemiplimab 350 mg every 2 weeks. Mean per blood sample: 113,528 templates (roughly 22,000-270,000), around 38,000 unique clonotypes.

Germline V gene sequence: CDR1 SGHKS, CDR2 YYEKEE (reference sequence). Trimming cost V 4 bases and J 7 bases; bases outside gene matches: 13. This CDR3 is 17 amino acids long. Produced via immunoSEQ multiplex PCR; TCRdb's table is partial and in-frame only. Of under 50,000 clones detected, roughly 80% appear once; the ten largest clones hold about 9.3%. Sequenced material: PBMCs, taken before anti-PD-1 therapy. This sequence originates from a human donor with advanced basal cell or squamous cell carcinoma (not recorded which). V and J are TRBV5-5 and TRBJ2-2; 10 positions agree with TRBD2. The CDR3 DNA reads as TGTGCCAGCAGCCCAAGGAAAGGAGCGGGAGGGGTCGGGGAGCTGTTTTTT. Its protein product is CASSPRKGAGGVGELFF. The full variable domain, in which reference TRBV5-5 and TRBJ2-2 provide the parts outside the CDR3, is DAGVTQSPTHLIKTRGQQVTLRCSPISGHKSVSWYQQVLGQGPQFIFQYYEKEERGRGNFPDRFSARQFPNYSSELNVNALLLGDSALYLCASSPRKGAGGVGELFFGEGSRLTVL.